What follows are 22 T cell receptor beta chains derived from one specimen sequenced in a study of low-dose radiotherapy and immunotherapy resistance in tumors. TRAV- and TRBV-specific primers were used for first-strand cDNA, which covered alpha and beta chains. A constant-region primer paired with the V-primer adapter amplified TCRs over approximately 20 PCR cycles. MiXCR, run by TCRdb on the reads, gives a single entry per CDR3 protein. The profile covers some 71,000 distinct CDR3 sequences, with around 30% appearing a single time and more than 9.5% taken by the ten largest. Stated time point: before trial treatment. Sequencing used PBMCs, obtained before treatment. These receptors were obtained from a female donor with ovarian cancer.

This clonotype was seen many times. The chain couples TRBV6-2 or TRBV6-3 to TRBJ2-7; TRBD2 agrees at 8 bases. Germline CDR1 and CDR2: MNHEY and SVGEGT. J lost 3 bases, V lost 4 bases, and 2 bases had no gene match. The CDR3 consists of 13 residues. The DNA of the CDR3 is TGTGCCAGCAGTTTACTAGCGGACTACGAGCAGTACTTC. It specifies CASSLLADYEQYF.

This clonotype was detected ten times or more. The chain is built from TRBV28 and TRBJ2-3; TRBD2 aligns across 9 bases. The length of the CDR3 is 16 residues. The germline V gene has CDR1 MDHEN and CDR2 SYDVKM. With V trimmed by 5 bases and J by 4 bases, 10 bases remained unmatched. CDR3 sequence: CASSTPPGLAPDTQYF. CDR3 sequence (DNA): TGTGCCAGCAGTACGCCTCCGGGACTAGCACCAGATACGCAGTATTTT.

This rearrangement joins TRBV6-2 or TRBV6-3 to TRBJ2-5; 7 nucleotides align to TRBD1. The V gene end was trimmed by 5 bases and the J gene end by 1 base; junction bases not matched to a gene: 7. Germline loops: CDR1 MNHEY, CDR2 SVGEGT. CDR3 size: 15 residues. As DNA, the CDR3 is TGTGCCAGCAGTGCCCTAGAGGGGGCCCAAGAGACCCAGTACTTC. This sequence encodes CASSALEGAQETQYF.

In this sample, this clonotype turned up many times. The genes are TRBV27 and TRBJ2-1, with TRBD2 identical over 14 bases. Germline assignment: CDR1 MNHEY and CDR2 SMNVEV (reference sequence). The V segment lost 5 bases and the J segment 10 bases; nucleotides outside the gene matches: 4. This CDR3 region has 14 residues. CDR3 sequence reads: CASSAGTSGREQFF. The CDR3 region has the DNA TGTGCCAGCAGTGCCGGGACTAGCGGGAGAGAGCAGTTCTTC.

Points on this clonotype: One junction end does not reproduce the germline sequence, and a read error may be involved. CDR3 in DNA: TGTGCCAGTAGTATAGGACCTAGCGGACTTCTCTTC. Protein product: CASSIGPSGLLF. The chain couples TRBV19 to TRBJ2-1, with 7 bases lining up with TRBD2. Germline CDR1 and CDR2: LNHDA and SQIVND (reference sequence). The CDR3 runs 12 residues.

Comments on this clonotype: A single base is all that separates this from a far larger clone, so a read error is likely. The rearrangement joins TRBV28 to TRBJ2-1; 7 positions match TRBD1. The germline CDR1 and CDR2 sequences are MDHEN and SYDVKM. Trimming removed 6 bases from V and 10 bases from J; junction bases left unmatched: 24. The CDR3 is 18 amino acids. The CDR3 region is CASRGNGQVSSSFYEQFF. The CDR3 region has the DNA TGTGCCAGCAGAGGTAATGGACAGGTATCATCCTCCTTCTACGAGCAGTTCTTC.

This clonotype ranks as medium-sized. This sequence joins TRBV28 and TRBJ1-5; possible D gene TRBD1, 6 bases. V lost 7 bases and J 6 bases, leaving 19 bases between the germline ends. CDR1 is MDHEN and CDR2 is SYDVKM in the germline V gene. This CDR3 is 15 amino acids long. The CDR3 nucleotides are TGTGCCAGCACCCCGGGGCCCGGGGGCGTTCAGCCCCAGCATTTT. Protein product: CASTPGPGGVQPQHF.

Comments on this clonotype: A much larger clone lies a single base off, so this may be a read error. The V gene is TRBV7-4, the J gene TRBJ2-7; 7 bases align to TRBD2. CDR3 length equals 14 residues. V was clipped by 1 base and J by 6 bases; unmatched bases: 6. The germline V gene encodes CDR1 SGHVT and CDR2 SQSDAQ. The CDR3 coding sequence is TGTGCCAGCAGCTTAGTGGGAGGGCCGGGCGAGCAGTACTTC. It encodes CASSLVGGPGEQYF. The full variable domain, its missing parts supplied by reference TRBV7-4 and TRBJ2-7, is GAGVSQSPRYKVAKRGRDVALRCDSISGHVTLYWYRQTLGQGSEVLTYSQSDAQRDKSGRPSGRFSAERPERSVSTLKIQRTEQGDSAVYLCASSLVGGPGEQYFGPGTRLTVT.

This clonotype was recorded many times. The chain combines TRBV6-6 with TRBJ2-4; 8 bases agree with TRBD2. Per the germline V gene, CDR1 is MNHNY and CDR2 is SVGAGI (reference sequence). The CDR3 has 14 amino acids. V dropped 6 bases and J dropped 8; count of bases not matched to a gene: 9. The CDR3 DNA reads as TGTGCCAGCAGGGAGCGGGAGAGGAGGGACATTCAGTACTTC. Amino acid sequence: CASRERERRDIQYF.

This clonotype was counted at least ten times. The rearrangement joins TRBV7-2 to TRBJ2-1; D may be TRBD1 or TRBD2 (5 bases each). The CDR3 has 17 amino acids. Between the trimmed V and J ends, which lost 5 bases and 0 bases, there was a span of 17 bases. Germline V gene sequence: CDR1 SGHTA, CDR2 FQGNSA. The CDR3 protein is CASSRDPPGSSYNEQFF. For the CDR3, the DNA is TGTGCCAGCAGCCGGGACCCCCCGGGCAGCTCCTACAATGAGCAGTTCTTC. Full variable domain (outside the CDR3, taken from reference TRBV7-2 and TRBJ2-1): GAGVSQSPSNKVTEKGKDVELRCDPISGHTALYWYRQSLGQGLEFLIYFQGNSAPDKSGLPSDRFSAERTGGSVSTLTIQRTQQEDSAVYLCASSRDPPGSSYNEQFFGPGTRLTVL.

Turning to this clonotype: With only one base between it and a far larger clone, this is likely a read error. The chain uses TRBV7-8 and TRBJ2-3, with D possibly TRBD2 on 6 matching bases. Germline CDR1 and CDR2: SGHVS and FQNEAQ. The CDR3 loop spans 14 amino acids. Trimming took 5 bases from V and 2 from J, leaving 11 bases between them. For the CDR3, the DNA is TGTGCCAGCAGCATGGGGGGATCCACAGATACGCAGTATTTT. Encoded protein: CASSMGGSTDTQYF.

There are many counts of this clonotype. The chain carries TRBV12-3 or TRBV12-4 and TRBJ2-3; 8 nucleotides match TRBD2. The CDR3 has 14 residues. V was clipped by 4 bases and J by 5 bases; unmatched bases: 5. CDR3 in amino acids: CASSSGTRQDTQYF. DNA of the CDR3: TGTGCCAGCAGTTCGGGGACTAGGCAAGATACGCAGTATTTT.

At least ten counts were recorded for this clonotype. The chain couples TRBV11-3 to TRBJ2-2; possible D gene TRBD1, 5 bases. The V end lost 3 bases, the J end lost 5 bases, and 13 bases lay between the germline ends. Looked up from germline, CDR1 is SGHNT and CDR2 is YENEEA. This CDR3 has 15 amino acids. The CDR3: CASSFSLRQTGELFF. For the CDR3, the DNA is TGTGCCAGCAGCTTTTCCCTTAGACAGACCGGGGAGCTGTTTTTT.

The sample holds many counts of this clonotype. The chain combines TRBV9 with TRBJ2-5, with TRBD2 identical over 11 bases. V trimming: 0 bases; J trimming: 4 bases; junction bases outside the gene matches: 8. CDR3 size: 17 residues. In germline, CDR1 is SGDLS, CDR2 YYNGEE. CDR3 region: CASSVDPSGRILETQYF. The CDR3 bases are TGTGCCAGCAGCGTAGACCCTAGCGGGAGGATCTTAGAGACCCAGTACTTC. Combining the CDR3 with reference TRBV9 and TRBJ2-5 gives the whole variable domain DSGVTQTPKHLITATGQRVTLRCSPRSGDLSVYWYQQSLDQGLQFLIQYYNGEERAKGNILERFSAQQFPDLHSELNLSSLELGDSALYFCASSVDPSGRILETQYFGPGTRLLVL.

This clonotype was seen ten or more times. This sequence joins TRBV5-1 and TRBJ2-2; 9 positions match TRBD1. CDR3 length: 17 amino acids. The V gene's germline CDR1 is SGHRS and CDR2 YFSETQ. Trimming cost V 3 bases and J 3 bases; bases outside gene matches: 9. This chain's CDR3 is CASSSPGQGTDTGELFF. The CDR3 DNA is TGCGCCAGCAGCTCCCCGGGACAGGGTACCGACACCGGGGAGCTGTTTTTT.

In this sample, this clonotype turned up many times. CDR3 loop: CASSLNREVQYF. The CDR3 nucleotides read TGTGCCAGCAGCTTAAATAGGGAGGTCCAGTACTTC. The rearrangement links TRBV5-8 to TRBJ2-5; TRBD2 is a possible D gene (6 bases). The germline V gene has CDR1 SGHTS and CDR2 YDEGEE. Trimming pared 2 bases from V and 10 bases from J, leaving 12 bases between. The CDR3 runs to 12 residues.

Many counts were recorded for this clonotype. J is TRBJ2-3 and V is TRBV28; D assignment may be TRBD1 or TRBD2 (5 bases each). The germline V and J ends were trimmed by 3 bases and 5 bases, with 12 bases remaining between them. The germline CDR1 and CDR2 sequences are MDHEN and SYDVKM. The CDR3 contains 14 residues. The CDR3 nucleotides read TGTGCCAGCAGTTTCGAGGGGTTTCTAGATACGCAGTATTTT. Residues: CASSFEGFLDTQYF.

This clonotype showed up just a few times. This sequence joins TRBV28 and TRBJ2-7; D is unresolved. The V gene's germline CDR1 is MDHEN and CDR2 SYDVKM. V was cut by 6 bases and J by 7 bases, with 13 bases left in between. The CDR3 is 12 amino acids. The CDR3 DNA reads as TGTGCCAGCAGCCTGGCTTTGGCTGAGCAGTACTTC. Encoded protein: CASSLALAEQYF.

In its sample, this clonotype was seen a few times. CDR3: CASTLRPTVDEQFF. The CDR3 bases are TGTGCCAGCACCCTTCGGCCGACGGTCGATGAGCAGTTCTTC. The chain employs TRBV28 and TRBJ2-1, with D unresolved. Germline V gives CDR1 MDHEN, CDR2 SYDVKM. CDR3 length: 14 amino acids. V gave up 7 bases and J gave up 8 bases, with 18 bases separating them.

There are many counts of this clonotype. As DNA, the CDR3 is TGCAGCGTTGATTGGCAGTCCTATGGCTACACCTTC. Translated: CSVDWQSYGYTF. This chain links TRBV29-1 with TRBJ1-2; D remains unclear. The CDR3 is 12 residues long. From germline, CDR1 is SQVTM and CDR2 ANQGSEA. Trimming stripped 3 bases from V and 4 bases from J, with 9 bases between. The full variable domain, its missing parts supplied by reference TRBV29-1 and TRBJ1-2, is SAVISQKPSRDICQRGTSLTIQCQVDSQVTMMFWYRQQPGQSLTLIATANQGSEATYESGFVIDKFPISRPNLTFSTLTVSNMSPEDSSIYLCSVDWQSYGYTFGSGTRLTVV.

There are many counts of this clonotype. For the CDR3, the DNA is TGCAGTGCTCAGGGACTAGCGGGGGGAAACACCGGGGAGCTGTTTTTT. Protein product: CSAQGLAGGNTGELFF. The rearrangement joins TRBV20-1 to TRBJ2-2; 15 bases map to TRBD2. The junction had 3 bases not matched to a gene; V was cut back by 5 bases and J by 2 bases. Germline CDR1 is DFQATT and CDR2 is SNEGSKA (reference sequence). CDR3 length: 16 amino acids.

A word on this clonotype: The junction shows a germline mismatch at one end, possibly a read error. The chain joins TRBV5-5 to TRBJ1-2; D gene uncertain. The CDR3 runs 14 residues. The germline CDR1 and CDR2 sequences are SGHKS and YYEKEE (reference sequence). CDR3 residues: CVSSLEGYNYGYTF. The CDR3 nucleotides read TGTGTCAGCAGCTTGGAGGGATACAACTATGGCTACACCTTC.